A single sample gave rise to the 16 T cell receptor beta chains below, sequenced in a study of technical replicates of blood from a few donors. Sequencing was performed with immunoSEQ multiplex PCR; in TCRdb, only in-frame clones are kept and a portion is missing. Of 60,000 to 80,000 clones listed, roughly nine tenths are singletons. Material: T cells isolated from PBMCs. All receptors derive from a human donor in good health.

The rearrangement joins TRBV7-9 to TRBJ2-7; no reliable D call. Germline V gene lookup returns CDR1 SEHNR and CDR2 FQNEAQ (reference sequence). Trimming left V 2 bases short and J 3 bases short, with 8 bases between. The CDR3 runs to 13 residues. DNA for the CDR3: TGTGCCAGCAGCTTACAAATCGGCTACGAGCAGTACTTC. Protein sequence: CASSLQIGYEQYF.

The gene calls are TRBV4-3 and TRBJ1-3, with a weak D call TRBD1 (5 bases). Germline V gene data show CDR1 as LGHNA and CDR2 as YSLEER. The CDR3 contains 16 residues. Trimming removed 2 bases from V and 4 bases from J, with 15 bases in between. CDR3 DNA sequence: TGCGCCAGCAGCCAACTCCCCAGGGCCGGAGGAAACACCATATATTTT. Translated: CASSQLPRAGGNTIYF.

This clone was seen only once. CDR3 region: CASSLGTASYEQYF. The CDR3, as DNA: TGTGCCAGCAGTTTAGGGACAGCTTCCTACGAGCAGTACTTC. The chain couples TRBV27 to TRBJ2-7; 7 bases fit TRBD1. Germline V lookup: CDR1 MNHEY, CDR2 SMNVEV (reference sequence). V was clipped by 2 bases and J by 1 base; unmatched bases: 2. CDR3 size: 14 residues.

This rearrangement joins TRBV15 to TRBJ2-1; 9 bases are shared with TRBD1. The CDR3 runs 15 residues. The V segment lost 6 bases and the J segment 10 bases; nucleotides outside the gene matches: 13. The germline gives CDR1 LNHNV, CDR2 YYDKDF (reference sequence). CDR3 region: CATSSDRGVGGEQFF. In DNA, the CDR3 is TGTGCCACCAGTTCGGACAGGGGCGTGGGGGGGGAGCAGTTCTTC.

The chain employs TRBV4-1 and TRBJ1-1; D ambiguous. The CDR3 contains 13 residues. Germline-derived CDR1 and CDR2 are MGHRA and YSYEKL. Trimming shortened V by 0 bases and J by 7 bases, and 9 bases separated the two germline ends. CDR3 sequence reads: CASSQERRLEAFF. CDR3 bases: TGCGCCAGCAGCCAAGAGAGGCGGCTTGAAGCTTTCTTT.

V usage is TRBV30 and J usage is TRBJ2-1; TRBD2 agrees at 7 bases. Germline V gene sequence: CDR1 GTSNPN, CDR2 SVGIG (reference sequence). This CDR3 is 15 amino acids long. V shed 0 bases, J shed 2 bases, and the junction held 4 bases outside the gene matches. CDR3 coding DNA: TGTGCCTGGAGTGTAGGGAGCGGGGCCTACAATGAGCAGTTCTTC. It translates to CAWSVGSGAYNEQFF.

CDR3 DNA sequence: TGTGCCAGTACCCTACGGGCGGGAGGAGGCTACGAGCAGTACTTC. Its translation is CASTLRAGGGYEQYF. The V and J genes are TRBV19 and TRBJ2-7, with 8 bases aligning to TRBD2. With 7 bases clipped from V and 3 bases from J, the junction kept 11 bases outside the gene matches. The CDR3 has 15 residues. Germline lookup yields CDR1 LNHDA and CDR2 SQIVND (reference sequence).

The chain couples TRBV10-3 to TRBJ1-5; TRBD1 matches at 7 bases. Per the germline V gene, CDR1 is ENHRY and CDR2 is SYGVKD. V trimming: 6 bases; J trimming: 6 bases; junction bases outside the gene matches: 8. This CDR3 has 14 residues. In DNA, the CDR3 is TGTGCCATCAGCCCTAGGCAGGGGGTTCAGCCCCAGCATTTT. As protein: CAISPRQGVQPQHF.

V gene TRBV27 combines with J gene TRBJ1-5; D uncertain. CDR3 size: 13 residues. Germline lookup yields CDR1 MNHEY and CDR2 SMNVEV (reference sequence). V lost 7 bases and J 5 bases, leaving 12 bases between the germline ends. The CDR3 region has the DNA TGTGCCAGCACCCCGGGGTTCGATCAGCCCCAGCATTTT. Encoded protein: CASTPGFDQPQHF.

The V gene is TRBV6-1, the J gene TRBJ2-2; TRBD2 agrees at 8 bases. Trimming removed 7 bases from V and 5 bases from J; junction bases left unmatched: 6. The V gene's germline CDR1 is MNHNS and CDR2 SASEGT. The CDR3 runs 14 residues. CDR3 sequence reads: CASKREIYTGELFF. As DNA, the CDR3 is TGTGCCAGCAAGCGGGAGATTTATACCGGGGAGCTGTTTTTT.

J is TRBJ2-7 and V is TRBV30, with no clear D. Trimming removed 0 bases from V and 2 bases from J, with 5 bases in between. This CDR3 is 12 amino acids long. Germline loops: CDR1 GTSNPN, CDR2 SVGIG (reference sequence). CDR3 region: CAWSVAPYEQYF. CDR3 in DNA: TGTGCCTGGAGTGTAGCTCCCTACGAGCAGTACTTC.

The chain couples TRBV5-1 to TRBJ2-7; 11 positions agree with TRBD2. The CDR3 totals 17 residues. J gave up 3 bases and V 4 bases, and 12 bases lay outside the gene matches. The germline gives CDR1 SGHRS, CDR2 YFSETQ. The CDR3 DNA is TGCGCCAGCAGCCTAGACACTAGCGGGAGAAATTTCTACGAGCAGTACTTC. This encodes CASSLDTSGRNFYEQYF.

The chain uses TRBV5-1 and TRBJ2-7, with D possibly being TRBD1 (5 bases). Per the germline V gene, CDR1 is SGHRS and CDR2 is YFSETQ. The V end lost 1 base, the J end lost 6 bases, and 5 bases lay between the germline ends. The CDR3 is made up of 11 amino acids. The CDR3 loop is CASSLQGEQYF. In nucleotides, the CDR3 is TGCGCCAGCAGCTTGCAGGGCGAGCAGTACTTC.

The chain combines TRBV18 with TRBJ1-1; 7 nucleotides match TRBD1. This CDR3 contains 15 residues. The junction had 5 bases not matched to a gene; V was cut back by 3 bases and J by 1 base. Looked up from germline, CDR1 is KGHSH and CDR2 is LQKENI. The CDR3 loop reads CASSPMTGSNTEAFF. The CDR3 coding sequence is TGTGCCAGCTCACCTATGACAGGGTCGAACACTGAAGCTTTCTTT. The variable domain in full, with the rest retrieved from reference TRBV18 and TRBJ1-1, is NAGVMQNPRHLVRRRGQEARLRCSPMKGHSHVYWYRQLPEEGLKFMVYLQKENIIDESGMPKERFSAEFPKEGPSILRIQQVVRGDSAAYFCASSPMTGSNTEAFFGQGTRLTVV.

This clone showed up just once. The J gene is TRBJ1-5, the V gene TRBV19, with 8 bases identical to TRBD1. The CDR3 has 18 residues. V lost 2 bases and J lost 4; bases outside the gene matches: 13. Germline V gene lookup returns CDR1 LNHDA and CDR2 SQIVND (reference sequence). The CDR3 DNA is TGTGCCAGTAGTATACCCAGACAGGGGAGAGGGCCTAATCAGCCCCAGCATTTT. Its protein is CASSIPRQGRGPNQPQHF.

A few counts support this clone. This chain joins TRBV30 and TRBJ1-1, with 8 bases that match TRBD1. The CDR3 contains 13 residues. Germline V gene sequence: CDR1 GTSNPN, CDR2 SVGIG (reference sequence). V shed 5 bases and J 2 bases; nucleotides not matched to a gene: 4. CDR3 in DNA: TGTGCCTGGGACAGGGGAATTAACACTGAAGCTTTCTTT. This encodes CAWDRGINTEAFF.